These 13 T cell receptor beta chains originate from one sample sequenced in a study of T cell responses to AZD1222 COVID-19 vaccine. The table came from immunoSEQ multiplex PCR; TCRdb's copy has only in-frame clones and leaves some out. The sample comprises 100,000 to 150,000 clones, over 75% of which are singletons, and more than 5.5% rests with the top ten. The sequenced sample was peripheral blood, obtained on day 0 of AZD1222 vaccination. Receptors originate from an adult in good health.

The chain combines TRBV27 with TRBJ1-2; D unresolved. Germline-derived CDR1 and CDR2 are MNHEY and SMNVEV (reference sequence). This CDR3 comprises 13 residues. V lost 2 bases, J lost 4 bases, and 8 bases lay in between. The CDR3 DNA reads TGTGCCAGCAGTTTAAGCGGGGTCTATGGCTACACCTTC. Protein product: CASSLSGVYGYTF.

This sequence joins TRBV6-6 and TRBJ2-3; D is unresolved. Germline V gene sequence: CDR1 MNHNY, CDR2 SVGAGI (reference sequence). The V gene lost 4 bases and the J gene lost 0 bases, with 8 bases spanning the gap. This CDR3 is 14 amino acids long. The CDR3 coding sequence is TGTGCCAGCAGTTCCGGGCTAAGCACAGATACGCAGTATTTT. Its protein product is CASSSGLSTDTQYF.

The chain uses TRBV7-9 and TRBJ2-2; 9 bases match TRBD1. Losses at the gene ends were 2 bases for V and 6 bases for J; bases not matched to a gene: 4. Per the germline V gene, CDR1 is SEHNR and CDR2 is FQNEAQ (reference sequence). The length of the CDR3 is 15 residues. The CDR3: CASSLRDRAPGELFF. Here the CDR3 DNA reads TGTGCCAGCAGCTTAAGGGACAGGGCACCCGGGGAGCTGTTTTTT.

J is TRBJ1-6 and V is TRBV30; D gene ambiguous. The CDR3 length is 15 residues. With 4 bases removed from V and 7 bases from J, the gap between germline ends came to 17 bases. Germline CDR1 and CDR2: GTSNPN and SVGIG (reference sequence). CDR3 residues: CAWTFPGSPNSPLHF. The CDR3 DNA follows: TGTGCCTGGACCTTCCCGGGGTCCCCAAATTCACCCCTCCACTTT.

This clone was recorded once. The rearrangement links TRBV6-1 to TRBJ2-1; 12 positions match TRBD2. Looked up from germline, CDR1 is MNHNS and CDR2 is SASEGT. Germline trimming cut 6 bases from V and 6 bases from J; bases unmatched to any gene: 6. CDR3 size: 15 residues. The CDR3 reads CASSRLAGAPNEQFF. CDR3 bases: TGTGCCAGCAGCAGACTAGCGGGAGCCCCCAATGAGCAGTTCTTC.

Of note for this clone: The sample contains more than one DNA sequence encoding this CDR3. The chain has TRBV27 and TRBJ1-2, with 7 bases lining up with TRBD1. V shed 5 bases and J 4 bases; nucleotides not matched to a gene: 7. The CDR3 runs to 14 residues. CDR1 is MNHEY and CDR2 is SMNVEV in the germline V gene (reference sequence). In DNA, the CDR3 is TGTGCCAGCAGTCCCCTCGGACAGGCCTATGGCTACACCTTC. Protein sequence: CASSPLGQAYGYTF.

The V call is TRBV7-9, the J call TRBJ2-1, with D maybe TRBD2 (7 bases). The CDR3 totals 16 residues. CDR1 and CDR2 (germline): SEHNR, FQNEAQ (reference sequence). V was trimmed by 1 base and J by 3 bases, leaving 13 bases between them. CDR3 protein: CASSLVGGDLYNEQFF. Written as DNA, the CDR3 is TGTGCCAGCAGCTTAGTAGGGGGGGACCTCTACAATGAGCAGTTCTTC.

V gene TRBV19 combines with J gene TRBJ2-1; D is perhaps TRBD1 (7 bases). Looked up from germline, CDR1 is LNHDA and CDR2 is SQIVND (reference sequence). Trimming left V 8 bases short and J 5 bases short, with 16 bases between. The CDR3 length is 14 residues. Here the CDR3 reads CASSGGTAHNEQFF. The CDR3 bases are TGTGCCAGTTCGGGCGGGACAGCACACAATGAGCAGTTCTTC.

The chain couples TRBV30 to TRBJ2-3; D may be TRBD2 (5 bases). Trimming pared 0 bases from V and 0 bases from J, leaving 10 bases between. This CDR3 spans 15 amino acids. Germline V lookup: CDR1 GTSNPN, CDR2 SVGIG (reference sequence). The DNA for the CDR3 is TGTGCCTGGAGTGTCGGGGTAGGGAGCACAGATACGCAGTATTTT. Translation gives CAWSVGVGSTDTQYF. Supplemented by reference TRBV30 and TRBJ2-3, the full variable domain reads SQTIHQWPATLVQPVGSPLSLECTVEGTSNPNLYWYRQAAGRGLQLLFYSVGIGQISSEVPQNLSASRPQDRQFILSSKKLLLSDSGFYLCAWSVGVGSTDTQYFGPGTRLTVL.

This clone was seen more than once but under ten times. The chain combines TRBV2 with TRBJ1-2; D call uncertain. This CDR3 has 15 residues. V was clipped by 7 bases and J by 2 bases, with 17 bases between them. Per the germline V gene, CDR1 is SNHLY and CDR2 is FYNNEI. The CDR3 nucleotides read TGTGCCAGCACCCAAGGTAGGGCCACCAACTATGGCTACACCTTC. It codes for CASTQGRATNYGYTF. The entire variable domain, with the rest obtained from reference TRBV2 and TRBJ1-2, is as follows: EPEVTQTPSHQVTQMGQEVILRCVPISNHLYFYWYRQILGQKVEFLVSFYNNEISEKSEIFDDQFSVERPDGSNFTLKIRSTKLEDSAMYFCASTQGRATNYGYTFGSGTRLTVV.

The chain recombines TRBV5-5 with TRBJ2-3, with D tentatively TRBD1 (7 bases). Germline V gene lookup returns CDR1 SGHKS and CDR2 YYEKEE (reference sequence). The CDR3 is 15 amino acids. Deletions cut 4 bases from V and 0 bases from J, with 12 bases between. CDR3 DNA: TGTGCCAGCAGCAAGGAGGGGGCTAGCACAGATACGCAGTATTTT. Its protein is CASSKEGASTDTQYF.

This clone was observed once. The CDR3 coding sequence is TGTGCCGCCCTCCGAAACTCTGGAAACACCATATATTTT. Its translation: CAALRNSGNTIYF. The genes are TRBV12-3 or TRBV12-4 and TRBJ1-3, with D hard to call. The CDR3 consists of 13 residues. V dropped 11 bases and J dropped 0 bases, with 11 bases sitting between them.

The chain uses TRBV6-2 or TRBV6-3 and TRBJ2-7; tentatively, D is TRBD1 or TRBD2 (5 bases each). Looked up from germline, CDR1 is MNHEY and CDR2 is SVGEGT. This CDR3 has 14 residues. Trimming stripped 3 bases from V and 1 base from J, with 10 bases between. The CDR3 coding sequence is TGTGCCAGCAGTTATGGGGACGGTTCCTACGAGCAGTACTTC. It codes for CASSYGDGSYEQYF.